The 13 T cell receptor beta chains reported below all come from one sample, sequenced in a study of tumor-infiltrating lymphocytes in primary liver carcinoma (dated by TCRdb to the late 2010s). The sequencing machine was an Illumina HiSeq 2500. A constant-region primer and ProtoScript II reverse transcriptase were used to reverse-transcribe TCRbeta-specific cDNA from about 500 ng total RNA. Construction of the TCRbeta libraries relied on three nested rounds of multiplex PCR, following a slightly modified ARM-PCR procedure. The first two PCR rounds used multiplex TRBV1-TRBV30 forward primers with a Cbeta reverse primer, each for approximately 10 cycles. TCRdb reprocessed the public reads (quality trimming at Q25 with fastp, clone calling with MiXCR) and kept in-frame beta chains. Identical CDR3 protein sequences are pooled into one entry, listed with their most common genes and DNA. This sample lists approximately 310,000 distinct CDR3 sequences; 65% were detected once. The ten largest clones capture 9% of the sample.

TRIzol reagent was used to extract blood RNA from unsorted whole blood, while the DNeasy Blood & Tissue kit provided the germline DNA. The sequenced material came from peripheral blood. Receptor source: a man between 40 and 49 years old with primary liver carcinoma and hepatitis B virus infection.

In this sample, this clonotype turned up a few times. Because the CDR3's place on the DNA is in doubt, the DNA is left out and the CDR3 is given as listed by TCRdb. The genes are TRBV11-2 and TRBJ2-1; TRBD2, the table's D call, was not compared with the DNA. The CDR3 totals 18 residues, both ends included. CDR1 and CDR2 (germline): SGHAT, FQNNGV. CDR3 region: CASSFGPGLAGIGNEQFF.

This chain links TRBV7-8 with TRBJ2-1; TRBD2 agrees at 12 bases. CDR1 is SGHVS, CDR2 FQNEAQ, per germline. The CDR3 has 17 amino acids. V lost 5 bases to trimming and J lost 11 bases; unmatched junction nucleotides: 16. CDR3 residues: CASSHSLTSGRSNKQFF. The CDR3 DNA follows: TGTGCCAGCAGCCATTCCTTGACTAGCGGGAGATCAAATAAGCAGTTCTTC.

This clonotype was counted a single time. A much larger clone differs from this one at a single base, so this may be a read error. A read error is likely, as this CDR3 ends without the conserved phenylalanine or tryptophan. The chain employs TRBV10-3 and TRBJ1-1; D is possibly TRBD1 (5 bases). Germline assignment: CDR1 ENHRY and CDR2 SYGVKD. V dropped 8 bases and J dropped 2 bases, with 12 bases sitting between them. The CDR3 runs 13 residues. The CDR3 loop is CAIVSRENTEAFS. In DNA form, the CDR3 reads TGTGCCATCGTGTCCAGGGAAAACACTGAAGCTTTCTCT.

In the case of this clonotype: A much larger clone differs by one base, so this may be a read error. The CDR3 bases are TGTGCCAGCAGTTACCCGGACAGCGGCACAGATACGCAGTATTTT. Its protein is CASSYPDSGTDTQYF. The chain combines TRBV6-5 with TRBJ2-3; tentatively, D is TRBD1 (6 bases). Germline V CDR1 and CDR2: MNHEY, SVGAGI. CDR3 size: 15 residues. V lost 2 bases and J lost 1, with 10 bases in between.

As for this clonotype: Its ends do not fully match the called genes, so a read error is possible. The J gene is TRBJ2-3, the V gene TRBV6-1; the D is unclear. This CDR3 contains 11 residues. Germline assignment: CDR1 MNHNS and CDR2 SASEGT. CDR3 sequence (DNA): TGTGCCAACAGTGAAACAGATACGCAATATTTT. Translation gives CANSETDTQYF.

In this sample, this clonotype turned up many times. The chain recombines TRBV6-2 or TRBV6-3 with TRBJ2-1; D is unclear. The germline V gene has CDR1 MNHEY and CDR2 SVGEGT. The CDR3 consists of 12 residues. V was pared by 10 bases and J by 6 bases, with 13 bases between. CDR3 DNA sequence: TGTGCCACTATGACCCAAGGCAATGAGCAGTTCTTC. Amino acids: CATMTQGNEQFF.

On this clonotype: A single base separates this from a much larger clone, so it may be a read error. The chain carries TRBV10-3 and TRBJ2-7; 12 bases are a match to TRBD1. CDR3 length: 16 amino acids. Germline V CDR1 and CDR2: ENHRY, SYGVKD. The CDR3 here is CAISEPGQGASYGQYF. CDR3 nucleotide sequence: TGTGCCATCAGTGAACCGGGACAGGGGGCCTCCTACGGGCAGTACTTC.

The chain recombines TRBV11-1 with TRBJ1-2, with 9 positions matching TRBD1. V shed 3 bases and J 3 bases; nucleotides not matched to a gene: 5. The CDR3 runs to 15 residues. The germline gives CDR1 SGHAT, CDR2 FQDESV (reference sequence). Here the CDR3 reads CASSFRTGADYGYTF. CDR3 nucleotide sequence: TGTGCCAGCAGCTTTCGGACAGGGGCGGACTATGGCTACACCTTC.

Regarding this clonotype: With a much larger clone just one base away, this may be a read error. The gene calls are TRBV10-2 and TRBJ1-2, with D uncertain. Germline assignment: CDR1 WSHSY and CDR2 SAAADI. V was cut by 6 bases and J by 0 bases, with 8 bases left in between. The CDR3 is made up of 13 amino acids. The CDR3 here is CASRLQSNYGYTF. CDR3 nucleotides: TGCGCCAGCAGGCTACAGTCTAACTATGGCTACACCTTC.

V usage is TRBV6-2 or TRBV6-3 and J usage is TRBJ2-7; unclear D gene. The germline V and J ends were trimmed by 9 bases and 3 bases, with 18 bases remaining between them. CDR3 size: 14 residues. CDR1 is MNHEY and CDR2 is SVGEGT in the germline V gene. In DNA form, the CDR3 reads TGTGCCAGGACCCCCCTCGGGCTCTTCTACGAGCAGTACTTC. It is translated as CARTPLGLFYEQYF.

Comments on this clonotype: One end of the junction does not line up with germline, which may come from a read error. CDR3 sequence reads: CASSHPTGLRSTGTQYF. In nucleotides, the CDR3 is TGTGCCAGCAGCCACCCGACAGGGTTGAGGAGCACAGGTACGCAGTATTTT. The rearrangement links TRBV14 to TRBJ2-3, with TRBD1 identical over 7 bases. CDR1 SGHDN and CDR2 FVKESK come from the germline V gene. The CDR3 runs 17 residues.

About this clonotype itself: One junction end disagrees with the germline gene, perhaps due to a read error. This chain links TRBV11-2 with TRBJ2-3; maybe TRBD2 (5 bases). In germline, CDR1 is SGHAT, CDR2 FQNNGV. The CDR3 length is 16 residues. The DNA of the CDR3 is TGTGCCGGCAGCTTAGTATTAGCGTCTTTGGTAGATAGGCAGTATTTT. Protein product: CAGSLVLASLVDRQYF.

The chain links TRBV14 to TRBJ2-1; the D call may be TRBD1 or TRBD2 (5 bases each). The length of the CDR3 is 15 residues. Trimming took 3 bases from V and 1 from J, leaving 10 bases between them. CDR1 is SGHDN and CDR2 is FVKESK in the germline V gene. This CDR3 is CASSQGRNSYNEQFF. Written as DNA, the CDR3 is TGTGCCAGCAGCCAGGGACGGAATTCCTACAATGAGCAGTTCTTC.